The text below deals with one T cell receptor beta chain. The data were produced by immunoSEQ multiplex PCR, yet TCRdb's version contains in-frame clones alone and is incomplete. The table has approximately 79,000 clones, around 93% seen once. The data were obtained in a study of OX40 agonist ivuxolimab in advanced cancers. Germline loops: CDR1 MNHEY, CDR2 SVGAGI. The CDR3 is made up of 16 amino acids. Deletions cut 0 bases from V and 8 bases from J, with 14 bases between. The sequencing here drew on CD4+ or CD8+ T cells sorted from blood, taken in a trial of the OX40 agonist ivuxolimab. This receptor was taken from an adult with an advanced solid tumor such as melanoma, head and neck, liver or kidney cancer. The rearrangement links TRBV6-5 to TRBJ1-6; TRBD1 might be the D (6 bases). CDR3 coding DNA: TGTGCCAGCAGTTACTCGATTAGCAGGGGCGATTCACCCCTCCACTTT. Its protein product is CASSYSISRGDSPLHF.